This TCR beta chain was identified during a study of blood T cell repertoires in COVID-19. Libraries were prepared by immunoSEQ multiplex PCR; TCRdb keeps only in-frame clonotypes and omits some of them. The table records under 200,000 clones, about 90% of them present only once. The specimen was peripheral blood. The clonotype comes from a young man with active or convalescent COVID-19.

The CDR3 sequence: CASSEEGGRYNSPLHF. DNA for the CDR3: TGTGCCAGCAGTGAGGAAGGGGGACGCTATAATTCACCCCTCCACTTT. The chain couples TRBV6-4 to TRBJ1-6; a weak D match, TRBD1 (6 bases). This CDR3 comprises 16 residues. Germline CDR1 MRHNA, CDR2 SNTAGT. The V gene lost 3 bases and the J gene lost 3 bases, with 12 bases spanning the gap.